The clone carrying this T cell receptor (beta chain) was seen more than once but under ten times. Its specificity is unknown. Unique molecular identifiers were affixed to single, distinct cDNA molecules. MiXCR, applied by TCRdb to the 5' RACE reads, yields one record per CDR3 protein. The profile shows 50,000 to 60,000 distinct CDR3 sequences, 11% of them singletons. The entry originates in a study of early T cells in non-severe SARS-CoV-2 infection. Looking at the study overall: Unsorted whole-blood RNA was sequenced in bulk, leaving chains unpaired.

Study conclusions and caveats: VDJdb-based annotation leaned toward anti-spike CD8 responses and missed private and CD4 specificities.

Germline V gene sequence: CDR1 SGHAT, CDR2 FQNNGV. The CDR3 consists of 16 residues. V lost 6 bases, J lost 5 bases, and 20 bases lay in between. This sequence was found in an adult who was a healthcare worker with PCR-confirmed SARS-CoV-2 infection or an uninfected control (not recorded which). The specimen sequenced was whole blood. The chain joins TRBV11-2 to TRBJ2-1; D is unclear. The CDR3 protein is CASSSTASESNNEQFF. The CDR3 DNA reads as TGTGCCAGCAGTTCTACGGCCTCGGAGTCTAACAATGAGCAGTTCTTC.